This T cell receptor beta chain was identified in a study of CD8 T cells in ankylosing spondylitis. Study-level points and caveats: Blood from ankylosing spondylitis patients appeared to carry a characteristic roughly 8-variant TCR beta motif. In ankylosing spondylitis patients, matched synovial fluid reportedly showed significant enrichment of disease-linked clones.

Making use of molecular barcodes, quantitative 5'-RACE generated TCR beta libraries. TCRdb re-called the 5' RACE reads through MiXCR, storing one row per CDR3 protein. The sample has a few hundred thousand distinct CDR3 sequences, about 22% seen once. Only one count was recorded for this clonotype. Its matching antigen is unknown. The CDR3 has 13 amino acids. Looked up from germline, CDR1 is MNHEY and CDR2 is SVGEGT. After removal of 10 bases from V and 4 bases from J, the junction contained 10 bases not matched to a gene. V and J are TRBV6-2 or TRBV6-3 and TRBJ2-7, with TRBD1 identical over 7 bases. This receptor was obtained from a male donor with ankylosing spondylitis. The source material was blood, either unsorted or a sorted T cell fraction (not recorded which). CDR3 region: CAMRTGVDYEQYF. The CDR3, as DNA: TGTGCCATGAGGACAGGAGTTGATTACGAGCAGTACTTC.